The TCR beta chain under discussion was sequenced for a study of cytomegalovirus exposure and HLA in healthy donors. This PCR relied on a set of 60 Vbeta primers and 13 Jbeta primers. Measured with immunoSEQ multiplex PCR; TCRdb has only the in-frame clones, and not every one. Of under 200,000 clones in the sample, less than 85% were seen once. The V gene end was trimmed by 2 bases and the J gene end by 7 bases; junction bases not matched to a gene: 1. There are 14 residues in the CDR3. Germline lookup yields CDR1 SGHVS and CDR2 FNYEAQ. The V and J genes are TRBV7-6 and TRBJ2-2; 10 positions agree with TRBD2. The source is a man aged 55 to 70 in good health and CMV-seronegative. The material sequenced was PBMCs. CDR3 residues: CASSLTSGNGELFF. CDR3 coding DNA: TGTGCCAGCAGCTTAACTAGCGGGAACGGGGAGCTGTTTTTT.